Listed below are T cell receptor beta chains from one sample, sequenced in a study of T cell responses to AZD1222 COVID-19 vaccine. Some clones are missing from TCRdb's copy, which holds only in-frame ones; the method was immunoSEQ multiplex PCR. The table shows about 140,000 clones, with around 88% occurring only once. The sequenced sample was peripheral blood, obtained on day 0 of AZD1222 vaccination. These receptor sequences come from an adult in good health. Each CDR3 is given with its conserved first and last residue. A D gene is named only where the DNA matches it firmly. Some rows mark clone size as missing; the rest say once, few, many or name a class of expanded clone.

TRBJ2-2,TRBD2,NA,TRBV7-3,CASSATSDNTGELFF,TGTGCCAGCAGCGCCACTAGCGATAACACCGGGGAGCTGTTTTTT
TRBJ2-6,NA,once,TRBV5-8,CASSLAGGGARRGGANVLTF,TGTGCCAGCAGCTTGGCCGGTGGGGGGGCCCGTCGAGGTGGGGCCAACGTCCTGACTTTC
TRBJ2-3,NA,NA,TRBV7-2,CASSLLRRDTQYF,TGTGCCAGCAGCCTCCTCAGGAGGGATACGCAGTATTTT
TRBJ1-5,NA,NA,TRBV19,CASSPRPSWSQPQHF,TGTGCCAGTAGTCCCCGACCCTCGTGGAGTCAGCCCCAGCATTTT
TRBJ2-1,NA,once,TRBV3-1/TRBV3-2,CASSQELVGEQFF,TGTGCCAGCAGCCAGGAGCTAGTGGGGGAGCAGTTCTTC
TRBJ2-3,NA,NA,TRBV24-1,CATSDLLSEGDTQYF,TGTGCCACCAGTGATTTACTGAGTGAAGGAGATACGCAGTATTTT
TRBJ2-7,TRBD2,NA,TRBV29-1,CSVETSGTAKGSYEQYF,TGCAGCGTTGAAACTAGCGGGACAGCGAAGGGTTCCTACGAGCAGTACTTC
TRBJ2-3,TRBD1,NA,TRBV2,CASKPDRGQDTQYF,TGTGCCAGCAAACCCGACAGGGGGCAAGATACGCAGTATTTT
TRBJ1-1,NA,NA,TRBV11-2,CASSVDRNTEAFF,TGTGCCAGCAGCGTCGACAGGAACACTGAAGCTTTCTTT
TRBJ2-2,NA,few,TRBV18,CASSPPVKGNKGELFF,TGTGCCAGCTCACCACCGGTGAAGGGAAATAAAGGGGAGCTGTTTTTT
TRBJ1-1,NA,few,TRBV3-1/TRBV3-2,CASSLTDNTEAFF,TGTGCCAGCAGCCTAACGGACAACACTGAAGCTTTCTTT
TRBJ1-1,TRBD1,NA,TRBV4-1,CASSPRQGEGTEAFF,TGCGCCAGCAGCCCAAGACAGGGTGAGGGGACTGAAGCTTTCTTT
TRBJ1-4,NA,NA,TRBV19,CASSIFGRASNEKLFF,TGTGCCAGTAGTATTTTTGGCAGGGCGAGTAATGAAAAACTGTTTTTT
TRBJ1-2,NA,NA,TRBV19,CASIGVDYGYTF,TGTGCCAGTATAGGGGTGGACTATGGCTACACCTTC
TRBJ2-1,TRBD2,NA,TRBV2,CASSSGLAYNEQFF,TGTGCCAGCAGTTCGGGACTAGCCTACAATGAGCAGTTCTTC
TRBJ1-5,NA,NA,TRBV3-1/TRBV3-2,CASSLSWNQPQHF,TGTGCCAGCAGCCTCTCCTGGAATCAGCCCCAGCATTTT
TRBJ2-1,NA,NA,TRBV5-1,CASSLSGGYNEQFF,TGCGCCAGCAGCTTATCAGGAGGGTACAATGAGCAGTTCTTC
TRBJ2-7,TRBD2,NA,TRBV14,CASSQGLAPYEQYF,TGTGCCAGCAGCCAGGGACTAGCGCCTTACGAGCAGTACTTC
TRBJ1-2,NA,NA,TRBV19,CASTLRAGGGYTF,TGTGCCAGTACCTTGCGGGCTGGGGGTGGCTACACCTTC
TRBJ2-7,NA,NA,TRBV3-1/TRBV3-2,CASSQDRDNYEQYF,TGTGCCAGCAGCCAAGATCGAGACAACTACGAGCAGTACTTC
TRBJ2-5,NA,NA,TRBV19,CASTQGPFSGETQYF,TGTGCCAGTACCCAAGGCCCTTTTTCGGGGGAGACCCAGTACTTC
TRBJ1-2,TRBD1,NA,TRBV27,CASSLSRTGGNYGYTF,TGTGCCAGCAGTTTATCACGGACAGGGGGCAACTATGGCTACACCTTC
TRBJ2-3,NA,NA,TRBV24-1,CATSDLGDTQYF,TGTGCCACCAGTGATTTGGGTGATACGCAGTATTTT
TRBJ1-2,NA,NA,TRBV5-1,CASSLVGGGYGYTF,TGCGCCAGCAGCTTGGTTGGGGGAGGCTATGGCTACACCTTC
TRBJ1-5,NA,NA,TRBV6-1,CASSEAGGDQPQHF,TGTGCCAGCAGTGAAGCGGGCGGTGATCAGCCCCAGCATTTT
TRBJ2-3,NA,once,TRBV5-5,CASSLDLSSTDTQYF,TGTGCCAGCAGCTTGGATCTCAGCAGCACAGATACGCAGTATTTT
TRBJ2-2,NA,NA,TRBV4-1,CASSQRSAGNTGELFF,TGCGCCAGCAGCCAAAGAAGCGCAGGGAACACCGGGGAGCTGTTTTTT
TRBJ1-5,TRBD1,NA,TRBV7-9,CASSLGQGIHQPQHF,TGTGCCAGCAGCTTAGGACAGGGGATCCATCAGCCCCAGCATTTT
TRBJ2-7,NA,NA,TRBV11-1,CASSLFGASTLEQYF,TGTGCCAGCAGCTTATTCGGAGCTTCTACTCTCGAGCAGTACTTC
TRBJ1-5,TRBD1,NA,TRBV6-1,CASSALSVGQGRANQPQHF,TGTGCCAGCAGTGCCCTCTCGGTGGGACAGGGGAGAGCTAATCAGCCCCAGCATTTT
TRBJ2-5,NA,NA,TRBV30,CAWSRTAAGETQYF,TGTGCCTGGAGTAGAACAGCAGCGGGAGAGACCCAGTACTTC
TRBJ1-2,NA,NA,TRBV7-2,CASSLDSNYGYTF,TGTGCCAGCAGTTTGGACAGTAACTATGGCTACACCTTC
TRBJ1-3,NA,NA,TRBV4-1,CASSLRKEFSGNTIYF,TGCGCCAGCAGCCTTAGGAAGGAGTTCTCTGGAAACACCATATATTTT
TRBJ2-7,NA,NA,TRBV13,CASSLRAEQYF,TGTGCCAGCAGCTTAAGGGCCGAGCAGTACTTC
TRBJ1-1,NA,NA,TRBV14,CASSHRSLRGVEAFF,TGTGCCAGCAGCCACCGATCTCTTAGGGGCGTCGAAGCTTTCTTT
TRBJ2-7,NA,NA,TRBV6-1,CASSEGPPYEQYF,TGTGCCAGCAGTGAAGGGCCCCCTTACGAGCAGTACTTC
TRBJ1-1,TRBD1,NA,TRBV10-3,CAVQGSRGTANTEAFF,TGTGCCGTACAGGGGTCCAGAGGGACAGCGAACACTGAAGCTTTCTTT
TRBJ2-1,NA,NA,TRBV9,CASSVAGSIGSNEQFF,TGTGCCAGCAGCGTAGCGGGGTCTATTGGGTCCAATGAGCAGTTCTTC
TRBJ1-1,NA,many,TRBV7-9,CASSLHTQNTEAFF,TGTGCCAGCAGCTTACACACACAGAACACTGAAGCTTTCTTT
TRBJ1-1,TRBD1,NA,TRBV7-9,CASSPLGQGREGNTEAFF,TGTGCCAGCAGCCCCTTAGGACAGGGGAGAGAGGGCAACACTGAAGCTTTCTTT
TRBJ2-7,NA,NA,TRBV5-1,CASTSERYEQYF,TGCGCCAGCACTAGCGAGCGGTACGAGCAGTACTTC
TRBJ2-7,NA,NA,TRBV4-1,CASSQPRGHEQYF,TGCGCCAGCAGCCAACCCCGCGGACACGAGCAGTACTTC
TRBJ1-4,NA,once,TRBV4-3,CASSQGGAKGEKLFF,TGCGCCAGCAGCCAAGGGGGGGCAAAAGGTGAAAAACTGTTTTTT
TRBJ1-5,NA,once,TRBV27,CASSLGANQPQHF,TGTGCCAGCAGTTTAGGGGCCAATCAGCCCCAGCATTTT
TRBJ1-5,NA,NA,TRBV10-3,CATQQGSPGDQPQHF,TGTGCCACCCAACAGGGTAGTCCGGGGGATCAGCCCCAGCATTTT
TRBJ1-2,TRBD1,few,TRBV10-2,CASRVETGDGYTF,TGCGCCAGCAGGGTGGAAACAGGGGACGGCTACACCTTC
TRBJ2-7,NA,NA,TRBV19,CASNQGSASYEQYF,TGTGCCAGTAACCAGGGAAGCGCCTCCTACGAGCAGTACTTC
TRBJ1-3,NA,NA,TRBV19,CASSIEGTSGNTIYF,TGTGCCAGTAGTATCGAAGGCACCTCTGGAAACACCATATATTTT
TRBJ1-1,NA,NA,TRBV11-3,CASSLGPNTEAFF,TGTGCCAGCAGCTTGGGTCCGAACACTGAAGCTTTCTTT
TRBJ1-6,NA,once,TRBV5-6,CASSSAGGRRNSPLHF,TGTGCCAGCAGTTCCGCGGGGGGCCGACGAAATTCACCCCTCCACTTT
TRBJ1-2,NA,NA,TRBV9,CASSVSGTQGIGYTF,TGTGCCAGCAGCGTCTCCGGGACCCAGGGCATAGGCTACACCTTC
TRBJ2-7,NA,NA,TRBV6-2/TRBV6-3,CASSRLLSYEQYF,TGTGCCAGCAGCCGACTTCTGTCCTACGAGCAGTACTTC
TRBJ2-7,TRBD1,NA,TRBV5-6,CASRRQGRVEQYF,TGTGCCAGCAGGCGACAGGGCCGGGTAGAGCAGTACTTC
TRBJ1-1,NA,NA,TRBV30,CSFDGNTEAFF,TGTTCCTTTGACGGGAACACTGAAGCTTTCTTT
TRBJ1-1,TRBD1,few,TRBV28,CASRTGQGTTEAFF,TGTGCCAGCAGAACGGGACAGGGCACCACTGAAGCTTTCTTT
TRBJ2-2,TRBD2,NA,TRBV5-6,CASSLEAGVGELFF,TGTGCCAGCAGCTTGGAAGCGGGGGTCGGGGAGCTGTTTTTT